These T cell receptor beta chains were read from a single sample in a study of response to subunit inactivated influenza vaccine. MiXCR, applied by TCRdb to the RT-PCR reads, yields one record per CDR3 protein. The sample shows approximately 520,000 distinct CDR3 sequences, about 25% of them seen only once. The specimen was CD4+ T cells sorted from PBMCs, collected 5 days after vaccination. The origin of the receptors is a man between 45 and 60 years old who received an inactivated influenza vaccine. Both conserved end residues are part of each CDR3. A D gene is named only where the DNA matches it firmly. Clone size is not always given. Where it is, it says once, few, many or a class for expanded clones.

v_call	j_call	d_call	clone_size	cdr3_aa	cdr3_nt
TRBV7-3	TRBJ2-1	TRBD2	-	CASSLTGTSGALEQFF	TGTGCCAGCAGCTTAACGGGGACTAGCGGCGCCCTTGAGCAGTTCTTC
TRBV4-1	TRBJ1-1	-	-	CASSHAAESTEAFF	TGCGCCAGCAGCCATGCAGCGGAGTCCACTGAAGCTTTCTTT
TRBV10-1	TRBJ2-7	TRBD1	few	CASRPSDRDEQYF	TGCGCCAGCAGACCCTCGGACAGGGACGAGCAGTACTTC
TRBV12-3/TRBV12-4	TRBJ1-5	TRBD1	-	CASSLWDRAQPQHF	TGTGCCAGCAGTCTCTGGGACAGGGCCCAGCCCCAGCATTTT
TRBV4-2	TRBJ1-1	-	-	CASSQDRGGGNTEAFF	TGTGCCAGCAGCCAAGATCGAGGCGGGGGCAACACTGAAGCTTTCTTT
TRBV11-2	TRBJ2-5	-	-	CASSLEPGRGRETQYF	TGTGCCAGCAGCTTAGAACCGGGGAGGGGGCGAGAGACCCAGTACTTC
TRBV28	TRBJ1-2	-	few	CASRKTGYGYTF	TGTGCCAGCAGGAAGACGGGCTATGGCTACACCTTC
TRBV5-5	TRBJ2-1	TRBD2	-	CASSSLADNEQFF	TGTGCCAGCAGCTCTCTAGCGGATAATGAGCAGTTCTTC
TRBV12-3/TRBV12-4	TRBJ1-2	TRBD1	many	CASRPTGTGESGYTF	TGTGCCAGCAGACCAACCGGGACAGGGGAAAGTGGCTACACCTTC
TRBV9	TRBJ2-1	TRBD2	few	CASSVATEVAGAYNEQFF	TGTGCCAGCAGCGTAGCTACGGAGGTAGCGGGGGCCTACAATGAGCAGTTCTTC
TRBV7-9	TRBJ1-1	-	-	CASSLAQTSLEAFF	TGTGCCAGCAGCTTAGCCCAGACATCCCTAGAAGCTTTCTTT
TRBV12-3/TRBV12-4	TRBJ1-2	-	many	CASSHSTGGFNYGYTF	TGTGCCAGCAGTCACTCAACGGGGGGGTTTAACTATGGCTACACCTTC
TRBV12-3/TRBV12-4	TRBJ1-5	-	-	CASSNNQPQHF	TGTGCCAGCAGTAACAATCAGCCCCAGCATTTT
TRBV20-1	TRBJ2-1	-	-	CSARDQINEQFF	TGCAGTGCTAGAGATCAGATCAATGAGCAGTTCTTC
TRBV3-1	TRBJ2-1	-	few	CASSPLGPSPYNEQFF	TGTGCCAGCAGCCCCCTAGGACCTTCTCCCTACAATGAGCAGTTCTTC
TRBV7-2	TRBJ2-3	-	-	CASSLQGGALGTDTQYF	TGTGCCAGCAGCTTACAAGGCGGGGCCCTCGGGACAGATACGCAGTATTTT
TRBV20-1	TRBJ2-7	-	-	CSARDTLNYEQYF	TGCAGTGCTAGAGATACATTGAACTACGAGCAGTACTTC
TRBV28	TRBJ2-1	TRBD2	-	CASNLWGLAGRSSYNEQFF	TGTGCCAGCAACCTATGGGGGCTAGCGGGACGGAGCTCCTACAATGAGCAGTTCTTC
TRBV6-1	TRBJ1-2	-	few	CASRQGNLYGYTF	TGTGCCAGCAGGCAGGGAAACCTCTATGGCTACACCTTC
TRBV7-2	TRBJ2-7	-	-	CASRNSGSYEQYF	TGTGCCAGCAGAAACTCGGGTAGCTACGAGCAGTACTTC
TRBV5-1	TRBJ2-5	-	-	CASSWTDVQETQYF	TGCGCCAGCAGCTGGACAGATGTCCAAGAGACCCAGTACTTC
TRBV7-9	TRBJ1-1	-	once	CASSLEQFGTEAFF	TGTGCCAGCAGCTTAGAGCAGTTCGGGACTGAAGCTTTCTTT
TRBV12-3/TRBV12-4	TRBJ2-1	-	-	CASSLTPFSNEQFF	TGTGCCAGCAGTTTGACCCCCTTTAGCAATGAGCAGTTCTTC
TRBV2	TRBJ2-1	-	-	CASKTGAEQFF	TGTGCCAGCAAGACCGGGGCTGAGCAGTTCTTC
TRBV6-2/TRBV6-3	TRBJ2-1	TRBD1	once	CASSYRTGLGNEQFF	TGTGCCAGCAGTTACAGGACAGGGTTGGGTAATGAGCAGTTCTTC
TRBV20-1	TRBJ2-1	TRBD2	few	CSARDTRGSLVAGIYNEQFF	TGCAGTGCTAGAGATACGAGAGGGTCCCTGGTAGCGGGGATCTACAATGAGCAGTTCTTC
TRBV15	TRBJ1-2	-	-	CATSMGPPAYGYTF	TGTGCCACCAGCATGGGGCCGCCAGCCTATGGCTACACCTTC
TRBV28	TRBJ2-1	-	-	CASRYGGDYNEQFF	TGTGCCAGCCGGTATGGCGGAGACTACAATGAGCAGTTCTTC
TRBV3-1	TRBJ2-7	TRBD2	few	CASSQAYEAGTSGYEQYF	TGTGCCAGCAGCCAAGCCTACGAAGCCGGGACTAGTGGGTACGAGCAGTACTTC
TRBV5-6	TRBJ2-1	-	few	CASSLGYSSYNEQFF	TGTGCCAGCAGCTTGGGGTACAGCTCCTACAATGAGCAGTTCTTC
TRBV6-5	TRBJ2-1	-	-	CASRYTQSPSSYNEQFF	TGTGCCAGCAGATATACTCAGAGTCCGAGCTCCTACAATGAGCAGTTCTTC
TRBV12-3/TRBV12-4	TRBJ1-1	-	few	CASSLDRRKAFF	TGTGCCAGCAGTTTAGACAGGAGAAAAGCTTTCTTT
TRBV5-1	TRBJ2-7	-	-	CASSRGDSYEQYF	TGCGCCAGCAGCCGGGGAGACAGCTACGAGCAGTACTTC
TRBV7-3	TRBJ1-5	-	many	CASTKDRHQPQHF	TGTGCCAGCACCAAAGACAGACATCAGCCCCAGCATTTT
TRBV29-1	TRBJ2-5	-	many	CSVEIWGAETQYF	TGCAGCGTTGAGATCTGGGGGGCGGAGACCCAGTACTTC
TRBV20-1	TRBJ1-1	-	-	CSARLTMNTEAFF	TGCAGTGCTAGACTGACTATGAACACTGAAGCTTTCTTT
TRBV28	TRBJ1-2	-	-	CASSFDRNGYTF	TGTGCCAGCAGCTTCGACAGGAATGGCTACACCTTC
TRBV12-3/TRBV12-4	TRBJ2-3	-	few	CASSHRVTDTQYF	TGTGCCAGCAGCCACAGGGTCACAGATACGCAGTATTTT